The present entry profiles one TCR beta chain with its context. The CDR3 is 15 residues long. Germline V gene sequence: CDR1 SGHNT, CDR2 YYREEE (reference sequence). J was trimmed by 2 bases and V by 4 bases; bases with no gene match: 6. PCR amplification relied on 60 Vbeta primers (plus 13 Jbeta primers). The data were produced by immunoSEQ multiplex PCR, yet TCRdb's version contains in-frame clones alone and is incomplete. The data show about 96,000 clones, with approximately 75% seen just once and 13% to 15% held by the top ten. This sample is part of a study of cytomegalovirus exposure and HLA in healthy donors.

V is TRBV5-4 and J is TRBJ2-5; 9 bases map to TRBD1. The clonotype was recovered from a woman aged 70 to 79 in good health and CMV-seropositive. Input material: PBMCs. CDR3: CASSPDRGLQETQYF. The CDR3 bases are TGTGCCAGCAGCCCGGACAGGGGCCTACAAGAGACCCAGTACTTC.